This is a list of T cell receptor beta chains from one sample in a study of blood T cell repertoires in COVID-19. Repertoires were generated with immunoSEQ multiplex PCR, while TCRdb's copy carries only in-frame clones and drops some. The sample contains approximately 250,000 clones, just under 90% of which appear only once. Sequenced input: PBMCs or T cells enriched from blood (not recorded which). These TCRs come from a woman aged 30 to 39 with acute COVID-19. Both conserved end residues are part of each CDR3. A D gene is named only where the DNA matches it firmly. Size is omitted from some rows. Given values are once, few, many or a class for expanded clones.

CDR3: CASSLGGLTGNQPQHF
DNA: TGCGCCAGCAGCTTGGGGGGACTTACAGGAAATCAGCCCCAGCATTTT
D: NA
V: TRBV5-1
J: TRBJ1-5
size: NA

CDR3: CASNGGRQETQYF
DNA: TGTGCCAGTAACGGCGGCCGCCAAGAGACCCAGTACTTC
D: NA
V: TRBV28
J: TRBJ2-5
size: NA

CDR3: CASIGNIGWRAEDYEQYF
DNA: TGTGCCAGTATAGGAAACATAGGATGGAGGGCCGAGGACTACGAGCAGTACTTC
D: NA
V: TRBV19
J: TRBJ2-7
size: NA

CDR3: CASLRTSGTNEQFF
DNA: TGTGCCAGCCTGAGGACTAGCGGGACCAATGAGCAGTTCTTC
D: TRBD2
V: TRBV2
J: TRBJ2-1
size: NA

CDR3: CASSFFLAGGPDTQYF
DNA: TGTGCCAGCAGCTTCTTTCTAGCGGGAGGGCCGGATACGCAGTATTTT
D: TRBD2
V: TRBV5-4
J: TRBJ2-3
size: NA

CDR3: CAGGANEKLFF
DNA: TGTGCTGGGGGGGCTAATGAAAAACTGTTTTTT
D: NA
V: TRBV28
J: TRBJ1-4
size: NA

CDR3: CASSEAKAGGYTGELFF
DNA: TGTGCCAGCAGTGAAGCGAAAGCGGGAGGATACACCGGGGAGCTGTTTTTT
D: TRBD2
V: TRBV6-1
J: TRBJ2-2
size: NA

CDR3: CASSQKIAGVEQYF
DNA: TGTGCCAGCAGCCAAAAAATAGCGGGAGTCGAGCAGTACTTC
D: TRBD2
V: TRBV3-1/TRBV3-2
J: TRBJ2-7
size: NA

CDR3: CASSQGDRAYEQYF
DNA: TGTGCCAGCAGCCAAGGAGACAGGGCTTACGAGCAGTACTTC
D: TRBD1
V: TRBV4-2
J: TRBJ2-7
size: NA

CDR3: CSVDSGRDHEQYF
DNA: TGCAGCGTTGATTCGGGCAGGGATCACGAGCAGTACTTC
D: NA
V: TRBV29-1
J: TRBJ2-7
size: NA

CDR3: CASSLAPGSTGELFF
DNA: TGCGCCAGCAGCTTGGCCCCGGGAAGCACCGGGGAGCTGTTTTTT
D: NA
V: TRBV5-1
J: TRBJ2-2
size: NA

CDR3: CASAATGGTQYF
DNA: TGTGCTAGTGCCGCAACGGGGGGGACCCAGTACTTC
D: TRBD2
V: TRBV12-5
J: TRBJ2-5
size: NA

CDR3: CASSIAVAGGRQFF
DNA: TGTGCCAGTAGTATAGCAGTAGCGGGAGGCCGGCAGTTCTTC
D: TRBD2
V: TRBV19
J: TRBJ2-1
size: NA

CDR3: CASSPRGGPHNEQFF
DNA: TGTGCCAGCAGTCCCCGGGGGGGGCCCCACAATGAGCAGTTCTTC
D: TRBD2
V: TRBV2
J: TRBJ2-1
size: NA

CDR3: CASSLPVTSGNYEQYF
DNA: TGTGCCAGCAGTTTACCGGTTACTAGCGGGAACTACGAGCAGTACTTC
D: TRBD2
V: TRBV28
J: TRBJ2-7
size: NA

CDR3: CASSTGQEPEKLFF
DNA: TGTGCCAGCAGTACGGGACAGGAGCCAGAAAAACTGTTTTTT
D: TRBD1
V: TRBV6-5
J: TRBJ1-4
size: NA

CDR3: CASSEQGEVRGYTF
DNA: TGTGCCAGCAGTGAACAGGGGGAGGTGAGAGGCTACACCTTC
D: TRBD1
V: TRBV2
J: TRBJ1-2
size: NA

CDR3: CASSPNRDRATEAFF
DNA: TGTGCCAGCAGCCCCAACCGGGACAGGGCCACTGAAGCTTTCTTT
D: TRBD1
V: TRBV3-1/TRBV3-2
J: TRBJ1-1
size: NA

CDR3: CASSSGTGGYEQYF
DNA: TGTGCCAGTAGCTCCGGGACAGGGGGGTACGAGCAGTACTTC
D: TRBD1
V: TRBV19
J: TRBJ2-7
size: NA

CDR3: CASSPYLASGSPDTQYF
DNA: TGCGCCAGCAGCCCCTACTTGGCTAGCGGGAGCCCAGATACGCAGTATTTT
D: TRBD2
V: TRBV4-1
J: TRBJ2-3
size: NA

CDR3: CASSQRGGETQYF
DNA: TGTGCCAGCTCTCAACGGGGGGGAGAGACCCAGTACTTC
D: TRBD2
V: TRBV27
J: TRBJ2-5
size: NA

CDR3: CASSGKRESSYEQYF
DNA: TGTGCCAGCAGTGGTAAGCGGGAGTCCTCCTACGAGCAGTACTTC
D: TRBD2
V: TRBV6-2/TRBV6-3
J: TRBJ2-7
size: few

CDR3: CASASGSSTNEKLFF
DNA: TGTGCCAGCGCCTCTGGGAGTTCAACTAATGAAAAACTGTTTTTT
D: NA
V: TRBV28
J: TRBJ1-4
size: NA

CDR3: CASRLALGELFF
DNA: TGTGCCAGCAGGCTAGCACTCGGGGAGCTGTTTTTT
D: NA
V: TRBV27
J: TRBJ2-2
size: NA